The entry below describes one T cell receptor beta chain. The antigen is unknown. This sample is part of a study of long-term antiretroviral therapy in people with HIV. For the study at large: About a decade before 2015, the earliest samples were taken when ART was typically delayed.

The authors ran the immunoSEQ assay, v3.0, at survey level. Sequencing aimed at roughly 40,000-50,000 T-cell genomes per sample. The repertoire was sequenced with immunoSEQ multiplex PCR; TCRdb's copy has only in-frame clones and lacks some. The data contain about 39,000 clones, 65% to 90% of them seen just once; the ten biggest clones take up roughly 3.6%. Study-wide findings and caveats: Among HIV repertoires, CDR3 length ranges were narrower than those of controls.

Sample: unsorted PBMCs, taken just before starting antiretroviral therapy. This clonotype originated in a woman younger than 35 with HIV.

The DNA of the CDR3 is TGTGCCAGCAGTTTTCTAGGGGGCAATCAGCCCCAGCATTTT. It translates to CASSFLGGNQPQHF. The V and J genes are TRBV27 and TRBJ1-5; TRBD1 is a possible D gene (5 bases). The germline V gene has CDR1 MNHEY and CDR2 SMNVEV (reference sequence). Trimming stripped 3 bases from V and 2 bases from J, with 8 bases between. The CDR3 is 14 residues long.